This is a list of T cell receptor beta chains from one sample in a study of regulatory T cells in long-lasting Graves disease. In TCRdb, the multiplex PCR reads were re-called with MiXCR into one record per CDR3 protein. This sample carries around 510,000 distinct CDR3 sequences, around 20% of them seen once, and the ten largest clones take over 7.5%. Material: peripheral blood mononuclear cells (PBMCs), obtained when the disease was refractory, from a patient treated with antithyroid drugs. Receptor source: a female donor with Graves disease. CDR3s include the opening cysteine and the closing phenylalanine or tryptophan. Fields, in order: J gene, clone size, V gene, D gene, CDR3 protein, CDR3 DNA. The D gene is left open where the match is weak. Clone size is not always given. Where it is, it says once, few, many or a class for expanded clones.

>TRBJ2-1|few|TRBV6-1|TRBD2
CASLSSGNNNEQFF
TGTGCCAGCCTCTCTAGCGGGAACAACAATGAGCAGTTCTTC
>TRBJ2-3|.|TRBV12-3/TRBV12-4|.
CASSFGSGIGIDTQYF
TGTGCCAGCAGTTTTGGTAGCGGTATAGGTATAGATACGCAGTATTTT
>TRBJ1-1|.|TRBV6-1|TRBD1
CASRTQGFTKNTEAFF
TGTGCCAGCAGGACACAGGGGTTCACCAAGAACACTGAAGCTTTCTTT
>TRBJ1-4|many|TRBV28|.
CASSPGANEKLFF
TGTGCCAGCTCTCCAGGGGCTAATGAAAAACTGTTTTTT
>TRBJ2-3|.|TRBV20-1|.
CSAPKTDYTDTQYF
TGCAGTGCTCCCAAGACGGATTACACAGATACGCAGTATTTT
>TRBJ2-5|many|TRBV12-5|.
CASRVQETQYF
TGTGCTAGTAGAGTCCAAGAGACCCAGTACTTC
>TRBJ1-1|many|TRBV12-3/TRBV12-4|.
CASSLVGQGDAEAFF
TGTGCCAGCAGTTTAGTGGGCCAGGGAGATGCTGAAGCTTTCTTT
>TRBJ1-5|many|TRBV6-1|.
CASSDTGGANQPQHF
TGTGCCAGCAGTGACACTGGGGGGGCCAATCAGCCCCAGCATTTT
>TRBJ2-5|many|TRBV6-2/TRBV6-3|.
CASSYPGETQYF
TGTGCCAGCAGTTACCCGGGGGAGACCCAGTACTTC
>TRBJ1-1|many|TRBV10-2|TRBD1
CASGDSEAFF
TGCGCCAGCGGGGACAGTGAAGCTTTCTTT
>TRBJ1-2|many|TRBV12-3/TRBV12-4|.
CASSLTGGNYGYTF
TGTGCCAGCAGCTTGACCGGGGGCAACTATGGCTACACCTTC
>TRBJ2-2|.|TRBV2|.
CASSPPRVTGELFF
TGTGCCAGCAGTCCCCCCAGGGTCACCGGGGAGCTGTTTTTT
>TRBJ2-7|many|TRBV11-1|.
CASSPQATGVYEQYF
TGTGCCAGCAGCCCTCAGGCGACAGGAGTGTACGAGCAGTACTTC
>TRBJ1-1|many|TRBV7-6|.
CASISEGGGTEAFF
TGTGCCAGCATCTCGGAGGGCGGCGGCACTGAAGCTTTCTTT
>TRBJ2-5|many|TRBV27|.
CASSLVRKETQYF
TGTGCCAGCAGTTTGGTTAGAAAAGAGACCCAGTACTTC
>TRBJ2-2|.|TRBV7-8|TRBD2
CASSPLAGGSGELFF
TGTGCCAGCAGCCCTTTAGCGGGAGGATCCGGGGAGCTGTTTTTT